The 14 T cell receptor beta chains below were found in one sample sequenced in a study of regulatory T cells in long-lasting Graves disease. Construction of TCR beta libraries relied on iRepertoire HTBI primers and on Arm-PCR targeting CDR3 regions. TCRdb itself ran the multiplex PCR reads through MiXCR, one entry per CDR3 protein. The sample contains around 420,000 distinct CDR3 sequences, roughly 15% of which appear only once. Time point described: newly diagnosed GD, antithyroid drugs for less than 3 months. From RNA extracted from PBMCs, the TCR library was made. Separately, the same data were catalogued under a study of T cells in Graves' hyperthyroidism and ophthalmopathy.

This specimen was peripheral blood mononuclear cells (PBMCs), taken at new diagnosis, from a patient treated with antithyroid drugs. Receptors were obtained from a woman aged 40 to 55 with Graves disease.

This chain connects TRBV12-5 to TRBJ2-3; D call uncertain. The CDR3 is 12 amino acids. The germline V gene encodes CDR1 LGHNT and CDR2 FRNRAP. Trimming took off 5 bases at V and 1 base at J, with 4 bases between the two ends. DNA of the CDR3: TGTGCTAGTGGTGAGGGCACAGATACGCAGTATTTT. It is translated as CASGEGTDTQYF. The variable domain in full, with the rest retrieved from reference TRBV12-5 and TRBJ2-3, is DARVTQTPRHKVTEMGQEVTMRCQPILGHNTVFWYRQTMMQGLELLAYFRNRAPLDDSGMPKDRFSAEMPDATLATLKIQPSEPRDSAVYFCASGEGTDTQYFGPGTRLTVL.

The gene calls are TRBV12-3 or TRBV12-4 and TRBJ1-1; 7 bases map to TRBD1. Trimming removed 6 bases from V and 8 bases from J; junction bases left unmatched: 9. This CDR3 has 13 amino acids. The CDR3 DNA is TGTGCCAGCAGAAAGACCGGGACAGAAGAAGCTTTCTTT. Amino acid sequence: CASRKTGTEEAFF.

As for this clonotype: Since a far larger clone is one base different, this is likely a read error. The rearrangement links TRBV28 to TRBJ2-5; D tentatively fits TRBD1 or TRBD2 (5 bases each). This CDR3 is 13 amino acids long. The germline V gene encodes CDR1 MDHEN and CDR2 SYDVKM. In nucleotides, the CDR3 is TGTGCCAGCAGCGTCGACAGTTGGGAGACCCAGTGCTTC. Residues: CASSVDSWETQCF.

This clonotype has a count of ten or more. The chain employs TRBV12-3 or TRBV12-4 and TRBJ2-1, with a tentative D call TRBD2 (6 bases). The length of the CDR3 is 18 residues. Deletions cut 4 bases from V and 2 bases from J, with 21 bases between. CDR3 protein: CASSSATLLAWTYNEQFF. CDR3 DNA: TGTGCCAGCAGTTCCGCTACTCTCCTAGCGTGGACCTACAATGAGCAGTTCTTC.

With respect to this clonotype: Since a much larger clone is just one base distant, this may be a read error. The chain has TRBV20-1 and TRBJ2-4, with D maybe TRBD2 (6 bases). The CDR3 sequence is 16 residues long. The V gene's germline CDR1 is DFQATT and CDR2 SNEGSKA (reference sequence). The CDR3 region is CSARPSTKLAKNMQYF. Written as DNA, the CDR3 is TGCAGTGCTAGACCCTCGACAAAACTAGCCAAAAACATGCAGTACTTC.

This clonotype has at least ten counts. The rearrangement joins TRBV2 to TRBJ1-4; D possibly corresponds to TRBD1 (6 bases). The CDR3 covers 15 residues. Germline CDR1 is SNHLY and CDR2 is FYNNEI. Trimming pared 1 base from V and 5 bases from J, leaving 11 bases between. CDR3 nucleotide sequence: TGTGCCAGCAGTGAAGATCGTCAGGGGAATGAAAAACTGTTTTTT. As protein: CASSEDRQGNEKLFF.

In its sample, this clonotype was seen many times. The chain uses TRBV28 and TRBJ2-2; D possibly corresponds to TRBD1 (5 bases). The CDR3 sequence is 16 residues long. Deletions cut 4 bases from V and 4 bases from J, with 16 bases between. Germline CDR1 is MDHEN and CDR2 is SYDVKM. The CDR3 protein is CASSSTLTVFTGELFF. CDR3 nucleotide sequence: TGTGCCAGCAGTTCCACCCTGACAGTATTCACCGGGGAGCTGTTTTTT.

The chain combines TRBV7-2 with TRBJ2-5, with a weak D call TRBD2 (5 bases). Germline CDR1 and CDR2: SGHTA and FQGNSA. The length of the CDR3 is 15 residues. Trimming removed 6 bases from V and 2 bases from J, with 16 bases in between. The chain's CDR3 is CASRYIAGPQETQYF. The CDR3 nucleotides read TGTGCCAGCAGATACATTGCGGGCCCACAAGAGACCCAGTACTTC.

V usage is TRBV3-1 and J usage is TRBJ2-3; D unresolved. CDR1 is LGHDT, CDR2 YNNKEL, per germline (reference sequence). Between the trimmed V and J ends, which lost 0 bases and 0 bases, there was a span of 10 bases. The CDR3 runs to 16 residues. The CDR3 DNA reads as TGTGCCAGCAGCCAAGAGTCCTGGGGTAGCACAGATACGCAGTATTTT. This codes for CASSQESWGSTDTQYF.

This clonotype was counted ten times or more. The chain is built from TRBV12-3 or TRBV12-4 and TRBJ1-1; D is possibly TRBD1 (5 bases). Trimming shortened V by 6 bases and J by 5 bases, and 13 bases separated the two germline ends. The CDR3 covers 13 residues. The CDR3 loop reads CASRPGRRTEAFF. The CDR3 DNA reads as TGTGCCAGCAGACCGGGACGCCGAACTGAAGCTTTCTTT.

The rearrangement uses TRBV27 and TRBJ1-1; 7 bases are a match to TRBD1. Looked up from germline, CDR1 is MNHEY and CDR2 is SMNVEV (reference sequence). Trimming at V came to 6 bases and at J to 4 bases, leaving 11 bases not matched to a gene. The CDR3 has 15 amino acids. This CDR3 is CASSRTGALGTEAFF. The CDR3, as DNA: TGTGCCAGCAGCCGTACAGGGGCCCTGGGCACTGAAGCTTTCTTT.

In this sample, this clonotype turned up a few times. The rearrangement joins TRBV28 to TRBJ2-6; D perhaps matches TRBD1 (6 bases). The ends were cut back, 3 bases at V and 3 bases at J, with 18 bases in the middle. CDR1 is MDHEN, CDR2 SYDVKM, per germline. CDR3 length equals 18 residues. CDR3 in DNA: TGTGCCAGCAGTTTCCCCGGGCAGGGGCGGTATGGGGCCAACGTCCTGACTTTC. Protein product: CASSFPGQGRYGANVLTF.

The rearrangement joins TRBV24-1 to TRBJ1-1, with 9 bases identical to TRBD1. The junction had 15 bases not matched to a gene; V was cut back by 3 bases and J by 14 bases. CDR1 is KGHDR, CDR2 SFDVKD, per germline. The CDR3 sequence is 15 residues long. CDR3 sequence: CATSDPTNTGGGSFF. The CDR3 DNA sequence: TGTGCCACCAGTGATCCTACCAATACAGGGGGCGGAAGCTTCTTT.

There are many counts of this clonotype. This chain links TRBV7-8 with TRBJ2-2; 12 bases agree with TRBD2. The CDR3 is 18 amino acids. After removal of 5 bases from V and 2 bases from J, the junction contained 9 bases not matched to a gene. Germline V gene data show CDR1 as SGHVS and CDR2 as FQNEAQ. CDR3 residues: CASSPGLAGISNTGELFF. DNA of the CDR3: TGTGCCAGCAGCCCCGGACTAGCGGGAATATCAAACACCGGGGAGCTGTTTTTT.